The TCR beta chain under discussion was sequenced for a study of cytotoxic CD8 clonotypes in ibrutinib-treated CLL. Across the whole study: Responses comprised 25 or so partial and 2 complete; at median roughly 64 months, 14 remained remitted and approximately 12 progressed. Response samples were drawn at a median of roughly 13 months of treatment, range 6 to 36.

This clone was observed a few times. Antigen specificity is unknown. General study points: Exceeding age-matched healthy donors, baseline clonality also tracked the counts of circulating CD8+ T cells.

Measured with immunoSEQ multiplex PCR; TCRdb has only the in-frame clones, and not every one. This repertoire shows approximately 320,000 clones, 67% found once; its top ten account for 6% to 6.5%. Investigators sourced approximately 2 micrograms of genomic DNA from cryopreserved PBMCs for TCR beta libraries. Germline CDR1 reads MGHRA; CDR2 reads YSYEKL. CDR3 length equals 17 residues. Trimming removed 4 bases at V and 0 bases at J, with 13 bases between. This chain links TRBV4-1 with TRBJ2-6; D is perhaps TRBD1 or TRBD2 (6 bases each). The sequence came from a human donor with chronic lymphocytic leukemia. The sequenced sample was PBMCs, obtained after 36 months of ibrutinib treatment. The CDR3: CASSRGDTSSGANVLTF. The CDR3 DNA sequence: TGCGCCAGCAGCCGGGGGGACACCTCCTCTGGGGCCAACGTCCTGACTTTC.